A single sample gave rise to the 28 T cell receptor beta chains below, sequenced in a study of T-cell memory formation after mild COVID-19. In TCRdb, the 5' RACE reads were re-called with MiXCR into one record per CDR3 protein. The sample has over 350,000 distinct CDR3 sequences, more than 20% seen once. Specimen: PBMCs or a T cell subset sorted from them (not recorded which). The receptors were gathered from an adult woman who had mild COVID-19 (a few samples of this study predate the infection). Cell type and time point are not known.

This clonotype was seen more than once but under ten times. The V call is TRBV24-1, the J call TRBJ1-1; D unresolved. This CDR3 region has 13 residues. In germline, CDR1 is KGHDR, CDR2 SFDVKD. The V and J ends lost 2 bases and 5 bases respectively, with 8 bases between them. In DNA form, the CDR3 reads TGTGCCACCAGTGATTCCCATCATACTGAAGCTTTCTTT. It specifies CATSDSHHTEAFF.

This clonotype was detected a few times. The chain joins TRBV7-9 to TRBJ1-2, with 7 bases identical to TRBD1. There are 14 residues in the CDR3. Germline loops: CDR1 SEHNR, CDR2 FQNEAQ (reference sequence). V shed 3 bases, J shed 4 bases, and the junction held 5 bases outside the gene matches. The CDR3 loop is CASSFSDRVYGYTF. CDR3 DNA: TGTGCCAGCAGCTTTTCCGACAGGGTCTATGGCTACACCTTC.

This rearrangement joins TRBV7-9 to TRBJ2-5, with 8 bases identical to TRBD2. The CDR3 length is 15 residues. CDR1 is SEHNR, CDR2 FQNEAQ, per germline (reference sequence). Unmatched junction bases numbered 6, after V lost 3 bases and J lost 3 bases. The CDR3, as DNA: TGTGCCAGCAGCTTGATAAGCGGGAGCGAAGAGACCCAGTACTTC. Protein product: CASSLISGSEETQYF.

This clonotype was observed a handful of times. This chain uses TRBV20-1 with TRBJ2-7; D may be TRBD1 (5 bases). CDR1 is DFQATT and CDR2 is SNEGSKA in the germline V gene (reference sequence). Between the trimmed V and J ends, which lost 1 base and 5 bases, there was a span of 15 bases. There are 14 residues in the CDR3. The CDR3 DNA sequence: TGCAGTGCTAGAGCGAGTGCTGGGGCCAACGAGCAGTACTTC. As protein: CSARASAGANEQYF.

The table lists this clonotype with a few counts. This chain joins TRBV25-1 and TRBJ2-1; D call uncertain. This CDR3 has 13 amino acids. The V end lost 7 bases, the J end lost 6 bases, and 13 bases lay between the germline ends. Germline-derived CDR1 and CDR2 are MGHDK and SYGVNS. CDR3 residues: CASISPWGNEQFF. In DNA, the CDR3 is TGTGCCAGCATAAGTCCCTGGGGCAATGAGCAGTTCTTC.

The chain's CDR3 is CSVRTGTVLVGEQYF. CDR3 DNA: TGCAGCGTTCGGACAGGGACGGTCCTGGTAGGCGAGCAGTACTTC. The V and J genes are TRBV29-1 and TRBJ2-7, with 8 bases that match TRBD1. Germline CDR1 SQVTM, CDR2 ANQGSEA. V lost 5 bases, J lost 6 bases, and 15 bases stayed unmatched. This CDR3 region has 15 residues.

This chain joins TRBV14 and TRBJ2-1; D uncertain. Germline V gives CDR1 SGHDN, CDR2 FVKESK. CDR3 length: 15 amino acids. V lost 3 bases and J lost 0, with 9 bases in between. DNA of the CDR3: TGTGCCAGCAGCCAGGACGGAAGCTCCTACAATGAGCAGTTCTTC. Protein: CASSQDGSSYNEQFF.

V usage is TRBV11-2 and J usage is TRBJ2-3; D may match TRBD1 or TRBD2 (6 bases each). The V end lost 6 bases, the J end lost 0 bases, and 16 bases lay between the germline ends. Germline values: CDR1 SGHAT, CDR2 FQNNGV. The CDR3 is 16 residues long. CDR3: CASSESGGSSTDTQYF. The CDR3 bases are TGTGCCAGCAGTGAATCCGGGGGCTCTAGCACAGATACGCAGTATTTT.

This rearrangement joins TRBV7-8 to TRBJ1-5; D is undetermined. CDR3 length equals 15 residues. CDR1 SGHVS and CDR2 FQNEAQ come from the germline V gene. The V end lost 5 bases, the J end lost 2 bases, and 13 bases lay between the germline ends. CDR3 nucleotide sequence: TGTGCCAGCAGCCCCAGAAGGGAGGGCAATCAGCCCCAGCATTTT. Translating it yields CASSPRREGNQPQHF.

This chain connects TRBV4-3 to TRBJ2-5; D is uncertain. Germline lookup yields CDR1 LGHNA and CDR2 YSLEER. Trimming pared 0 bases from V and 0 bases from J, leaving 5 bases between. This CDR3 is 14 amino acids long. CDR3 in DNA: TGCGCCAGCAGCCAAGATCGTAACCAAGAGACCCAGTACTTC. It specifies CASSQDRNQETQYF.

The sample holds a few counts of this clonotype. V and J are TRBV4-2 and TRBJ2-3, with 9 positions matching TRBD2. The CDR3 totals 17 residues. Germline V gene sequence: CDR1 LGHNA, CDR2 YNFKEQ. Germline trimming cut 2 bases from V and 3 bases from J; bases unmatched to any gene: 9. CDR3 sequence reads: CASSQWTRSGGTDTQYF. The CDR3 coding sequence is TGTGCCAGCAGCCAATGGACGAGAAGCGGGGGGACAGATACGCAGTATTTT.

DNA for the CDR3: TGCGCCAGCAGCCACCTAGGACTAGCGGGGGGCCGGCACCTTAGCACAGATACGCAGTATTTT. Residues: CASSHLGLAGGRHLSTDTQYF. The rearrangement links TRBV4-1 to TRBJ2-3, with 14 bases lining up with TRBD2. Germline V lookup: CDR1 MGHRA, CDR2 YSYEKL. V dropped 3 bases and J dropped 0; count of bases not matched to a gene: 14. CDR3 length: 21 amino acids.

This clonotype has a handful of counts. The V call is TRBV20-1, the J call TRBJ2-4, with D perhaps matching TRBD1 or TRBD2 (5 bases each). V gave up 3 bases and J gave up 4 bases, with 16 bases separating them. The CDR3 totals 15 residues. The germline V gene encodes CDR1 DFQATT and CDR2 SNEGSKA (reference sequence). The CDR3, as DNA: TGCAGTGCTAGTGAGCGCCGGGGCGCTAAAAACATTCAGTACTTC. Translated: CSASERRGAKNIQYF.

This clonotype was seen a few times. The gene calls are TRBV12-3 or TRBV12-4 and TRBJ2-4; D tentatively reads TRBD1 or TRBD2 (6 bases each). The CDR3 has 15 amino acids. V was trimmed by 7 bases and J by 1 base, leaving 14 bases between them. CDR3 in DNA: TGTGCCAGCATTCAAACCGGGGGCGCCAAAAACATTCAGTACTTC. As protein: CASIQTGGAKNIQYF.

The chain has TRBV6-6 and TRBJ2-1; D is perhaps TRBD1 or TRBD2 (6 bases each). The germline gives CDR1 MNHNY, CDR2 SVGAGI (reference sequence). V was cut by 2 bases and J by 7 bases, with 18 bases left in between. This CDR3 comprises 16 residues. The CDR3: CASSYRGEAQENEQFF. CDR3 DNA sequence: TGTGCCAGCAGTTACAGGGGGGAGGCCCAGGAGAATGAGCAGTTCTTC.

The V gene is TRBV4-1, the J gene TRBJ2-7; D tentatively fits TRBD1 or TRBD2 (6 bases each). The length of the CDR3 is 18 residues. The V end lost 0 bases, the J end lost 0 bases, and 18 bases lay between the germline ends. Germline loops: CDR1 MGHRA, CDR2 YSYEKL. The CDR3 protein is CASSQEAVGGSFSYEQYF. CDR3 sequence (DNA): TGCGCCAGCAGCCAAGAGGCTGTGGGGGGCTCCTTCTCCTACGAGCAGTACTTC.

The chain recombines TRBV7-8 with TRBJ1-1; 7 nucleotides align to TRBD1. The V gene end was trimmed by 1 base and the J gene end by 2 bases; junction bases not matched to a gene: 7. Per the germline V gene, CDR1 is SGHVS and CDR2 is FQNEAQ. The CDR3 spans 16 residues. CDR3 bases: TGTGCCAGCAGCTTAGGACAGGGTAGATTTAACACTGAAGCTTTCTTT. Amino acid sequence: CASSLGQGRFNTEAFF. The full variable domain, rest sourced from reference TRBV7-8 and TRBJ1-1, is GAGVSQSPRYKVAKRGQDVALRCDPISGHVSLFWYQQALGQGPEFLTYFQNEAQLDKSGLPSDRFFAERPEGSVSTLKIQRTQQEDSAVYLCASSLGQGRFNTEAFFGQGTRLTVV.

J is TRBJ2-1 and V is TRBV12-3 or TRBV12-4; D might be TRBD1 or TRBD2, each matching 5 bases. The CDR3 totals 15 residues. The V end was cut by 4 bases, the J end by 0 bases, with 10 bases between. The CDR3 bases are TGTGCCAGCAGTTACGGGGCCCGCTCCTACAATGAGCAGTTCTTC. Translated, it gives CASSYGARSYNEQFF.

A few counts support this clonotype. The chain carries TRBV6-5 and TRBJ2-7; TRBD2 agrees at 7 bases. Germline V gene lookup returns CDR1 MNHEY and CDR2 SVGAGI. The CDR3 runs 15 residues. The V gene end was trimmed by 6 bases and the J gene end by 2 bases; junction bases not matched to a gene: 10. The CDR3 DNA follows: TGTGCCAGCAGGTCTCTAGCGGAAAAGCCCTACGAGCAGTACTTC. Encoded protein: CASRSLAEKPYEQYF.

This clonotype was counted a few times. V and J are TRBV12-3 or TRBV12-4 and TRBJ2-5; TRBD2 matches 13 bases. CDR3 size: 17 residues. V shed 4 bases, J shed 2 bases, and the junction held 7 bases outside the gene matches. CDR3 protein: CASSSTGTSGAQETQYF. The DNA of the CDR3 is TGTGCCAGCAGTTCAACGGGGACTAGCGGGGCACAAGAGACCCAGTACTTC.

CDR3 nucleotide sequence: TGCGCCAGCATCCAATCCTCCAGGGCGGGCACAGATACGCAGTATTTT. Translating gives CASIQSSRAGTDTQYF. This rearrangement joins TRBV5-1 to TRBJ2-3, with D possibly TRBD1 on 5 matching bases. Trimming stripped 6 bases from V and 1 base from J, with 18 bases between. This CDR3 spans 16 amino acids. Germline CDR1 reads SGHRS; CDR2 reads YFSETQ.

This clonotype was detected a few times. V is TRBV5-1 and J is TRBJ1-2; unclear D gene. Germline V gene sequence: CDR1 SGHRS, CDR2 YFSETQ. The V and J ends lost 6 bases and 7 bases respectively, with 22 bases between them. The length of the CDR3 is 15 residues. This chain's CDR3 is CASTEKEDSSGGYTF. CDR3 sequence (DNA): TGCGCCAGCACCGAAAAAGAGGACTCCAGCGGTGGCTACACCTTC. Full variable domain (rest looked up from reference TRBV5-1 and TRBJ1-2): KAGVTQTPRYLIKTRGQQVTLSCSPISGHRSVSWYQQTPGQGLQFLFEYFSETQRNKGNFPGRFSGRQFSNSRSEMNVSTLELGDSALYLCASTEKEDSSGGYTFGSGTRLTVV.

In this sample, this clonotype turned up a few times. V usage is TRBV2 and J usage is TRBJ2-7; no firm D call. V was pared by 6 bases and J by 6 bases, with 12 bases between. Germline V gene sequence: CDR1 SNHLY, CDR2 FYNNEI. CDR3 length: 12 residues. CDR3 DNA: TGTGCCAGCAGACTTGTGGGGTCCGAGCAGTACTTC. It encodes CASRLVGSEQYF.

The chain joins TRBV18 to TRBJ1-5; D not resolved. The CDR3 contains 14 residues. The germline V gene has CDR1 KGHSH and CDR2 LQKENI. V was trimmed by 6 bases and J by 4 bases, leaving 13 bases between them. The CDR3 DNA reads as TGTGCCAGCTCGGACGGACGCAGAAATCAGCCCCAGCATTTT. Amino acids: CASSDGRRNQPQHF.

The gene calls are TRBV20-1 and TRBJ2-7, with TRBD1 identical over 8 bases. There are 12 residues in the CDR3. Germline V gene data show CDR1 as DFQATT and CDR2 as SNEGSKA (reference sequence). V shed 8 bases and J 6 bases; nucleotides not matched to a gene: 9. The CDR3 sequence is CSLTGALTEQYF. CDR3 DNA sequence: TGCAGTTTGACAGGGGCTCTAACCGAGCAGTACTTC.

This chain uses TRBV20-1 with TRBJ2-7; 11 bases line up with TRBD2. The germline V gene encodes CDR1 DFQATT and CDR2 SNEGSKA (reference sequence). CDR3 size: 15 residues. Trimming cost V 3 bases and J 3 bases; bases outside gene matches: 7. CDR3 coding DNA: TGCAGTGCTAGTCTCCTGGGACTAGCGGACTACGAGCAGTACTTC. This codes for CSASLLGLADYEQYF.

This clonotype turned up a few times. This chain joins TRBV4-3 and TRBJ2-2; D remains unclear. CDR3 size: 14 residues. The germline V and J ends were trimmed by 0 bases and 5 bases, with 7 bases remaining between them. In germline, CDR1 is LGHNA, CDR2 YSLEER. The CDR3 bases are TGCGCCAGCAGCCAAGATAAGGAGACCGGGGAGCTGTTTTTT. It yields the protein CASSQDKETGELFF.

The chain is built from TRBV20-1 and TRBJ1-1; 8 bases are a match to TRBD1. CDR3 length equals 12 residues. The V gene end was trimmed by 5 bases and the J gene end by 1 base; junction bases not matched to a gene: 0. CDR1 is DFQATT and CDR2 is SNEGSKA in the germline V gene (reference sequence). The CDR3 loop is CSAGTGNTEAFF. DNA for the CDR3: TGCAGTGCTGGGACAGGGAACACTGAAGCTTTCTTT.